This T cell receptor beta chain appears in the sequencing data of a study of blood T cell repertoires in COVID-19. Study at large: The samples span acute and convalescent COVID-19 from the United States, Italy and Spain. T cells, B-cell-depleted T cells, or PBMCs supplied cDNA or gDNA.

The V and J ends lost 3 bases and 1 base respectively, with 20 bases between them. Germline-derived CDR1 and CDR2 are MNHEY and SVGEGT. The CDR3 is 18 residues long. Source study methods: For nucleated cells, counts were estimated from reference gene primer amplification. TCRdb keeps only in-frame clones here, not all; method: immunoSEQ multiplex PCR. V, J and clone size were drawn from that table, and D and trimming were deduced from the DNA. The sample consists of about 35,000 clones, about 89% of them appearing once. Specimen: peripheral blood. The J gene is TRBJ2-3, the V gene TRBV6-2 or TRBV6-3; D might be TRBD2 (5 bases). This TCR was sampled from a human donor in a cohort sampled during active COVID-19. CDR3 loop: CASSYLPRTPEGTDTQYF. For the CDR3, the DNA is TGTGCCAGCAGTTATTTACCCCGGACTCCTGAGGGCACAGATACGCAGTATTTT.